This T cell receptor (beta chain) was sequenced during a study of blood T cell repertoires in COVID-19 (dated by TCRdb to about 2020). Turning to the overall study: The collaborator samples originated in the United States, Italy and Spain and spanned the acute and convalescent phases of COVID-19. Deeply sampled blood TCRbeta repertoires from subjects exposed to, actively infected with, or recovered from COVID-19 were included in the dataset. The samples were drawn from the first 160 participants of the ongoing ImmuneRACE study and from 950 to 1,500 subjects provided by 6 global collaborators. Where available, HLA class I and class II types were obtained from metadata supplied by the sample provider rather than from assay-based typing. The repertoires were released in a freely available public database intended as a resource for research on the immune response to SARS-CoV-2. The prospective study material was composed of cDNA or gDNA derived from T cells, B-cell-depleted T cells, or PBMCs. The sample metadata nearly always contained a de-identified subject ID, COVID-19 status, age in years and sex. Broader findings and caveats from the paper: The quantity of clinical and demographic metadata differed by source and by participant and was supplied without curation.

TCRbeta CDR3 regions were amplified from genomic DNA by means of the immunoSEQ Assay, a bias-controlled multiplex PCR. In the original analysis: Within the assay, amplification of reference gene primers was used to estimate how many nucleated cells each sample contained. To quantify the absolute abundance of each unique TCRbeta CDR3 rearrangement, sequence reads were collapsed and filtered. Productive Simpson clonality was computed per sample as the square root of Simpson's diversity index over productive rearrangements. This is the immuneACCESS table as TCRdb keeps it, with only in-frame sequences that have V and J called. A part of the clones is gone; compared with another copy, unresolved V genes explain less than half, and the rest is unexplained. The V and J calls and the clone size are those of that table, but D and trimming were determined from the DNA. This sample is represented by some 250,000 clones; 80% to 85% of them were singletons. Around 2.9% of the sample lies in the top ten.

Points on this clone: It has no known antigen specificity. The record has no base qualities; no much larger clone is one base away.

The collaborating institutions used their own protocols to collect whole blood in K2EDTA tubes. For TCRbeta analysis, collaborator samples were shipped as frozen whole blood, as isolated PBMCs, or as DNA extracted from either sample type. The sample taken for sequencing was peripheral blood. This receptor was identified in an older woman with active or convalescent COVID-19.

The DNA sequence is TGTGCCAGCAGTTCATGGACAGCAACCTACGAGCAGTACTTC. Its translation is CASSSWTATYEQYF. The sequence is built from TRBV6-5 and TRBJ2-7; a tentative D call is TRBD1 (6 bases match). The germline V gene sets CDR1 to MNHEY and CDR2 to SVGAGI. V was cut back by 4 bases and J by 2 bases, leaving a gap of 12 bases between them. The CDR3 runs 14 residues from the cysteine to the phenylalanine. Only the CDR3 portion is preserved as DNA: 42 bases, with reading frame beginning at the first base.